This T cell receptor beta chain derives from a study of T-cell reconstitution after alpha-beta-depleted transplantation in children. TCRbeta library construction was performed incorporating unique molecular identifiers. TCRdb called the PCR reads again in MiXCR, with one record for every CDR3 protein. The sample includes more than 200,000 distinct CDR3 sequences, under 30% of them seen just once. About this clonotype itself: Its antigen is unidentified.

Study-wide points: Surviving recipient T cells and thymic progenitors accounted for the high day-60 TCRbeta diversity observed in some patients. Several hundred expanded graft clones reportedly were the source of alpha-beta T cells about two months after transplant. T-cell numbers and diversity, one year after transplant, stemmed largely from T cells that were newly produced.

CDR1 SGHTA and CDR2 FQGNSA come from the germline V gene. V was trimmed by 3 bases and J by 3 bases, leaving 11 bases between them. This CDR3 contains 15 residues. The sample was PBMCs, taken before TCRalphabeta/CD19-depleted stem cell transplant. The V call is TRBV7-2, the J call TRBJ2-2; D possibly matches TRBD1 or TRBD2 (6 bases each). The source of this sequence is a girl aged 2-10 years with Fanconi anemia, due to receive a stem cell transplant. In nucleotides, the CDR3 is TGTGCCAGCAGCTTCCGGGGGCGGGACACCGGGGAGCTGTTTTTT. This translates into CASSFRGRDTGELFF.